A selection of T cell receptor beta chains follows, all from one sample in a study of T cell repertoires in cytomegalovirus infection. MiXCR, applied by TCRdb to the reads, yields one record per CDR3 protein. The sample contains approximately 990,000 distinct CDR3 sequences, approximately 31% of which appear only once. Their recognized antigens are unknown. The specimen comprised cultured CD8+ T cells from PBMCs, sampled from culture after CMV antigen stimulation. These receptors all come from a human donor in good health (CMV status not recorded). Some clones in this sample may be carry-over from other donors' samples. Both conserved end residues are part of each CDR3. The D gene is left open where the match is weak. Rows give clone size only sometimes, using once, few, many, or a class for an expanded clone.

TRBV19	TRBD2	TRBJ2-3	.	TGTGCCAGTAGTAGCTTGGAGTCGGGGGGGATAGATACGCAGTATTTT	CASSSLESGGIDTQYF
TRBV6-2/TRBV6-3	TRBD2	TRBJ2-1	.	TGTGCCAGCAGTAATAACCTAGCGGGGGGGCCGGATGAGCAGTTCTTC	CASSNNLAGGPDEQFF
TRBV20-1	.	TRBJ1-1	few	TGCAGTGCTAAAGAGGACGTCACCAACACTGAAGCTTTCTTT	CSAKEDVTNTEAFF
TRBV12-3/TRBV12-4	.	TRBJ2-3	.	TGTGCCAGCAGTTTTTCAGCCTGGGATACGCAGTATTTT	CASSFSAWDTQYF
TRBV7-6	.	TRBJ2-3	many	TGTGCCAGCAGCTTAGCCGCATTGGCAGATACGCAGTATTTT	CASSLAALADTQYF
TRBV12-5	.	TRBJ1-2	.	TGTGCTAGTGGACCCCAGGGAGACGGCTACACCTTC	CASGPQGDGYTF
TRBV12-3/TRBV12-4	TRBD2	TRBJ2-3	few	TGTGCCAGCAGTGCTAGCGGGGGGGCGGAAGATACGCAGTATTTT	CASSASGGAEDTQYF
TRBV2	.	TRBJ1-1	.	TGTGCCACCATGGAGGGCGGGCGGACTGAAGCTTTCTTT	CATMEGGRTEAFF
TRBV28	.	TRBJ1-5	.	TGTGCCAGCCGTTACCTTGCTCGAGGGGCGAGGGGTGTAAGCCAGCCCCAGCATTTT	CASRYLARGARGVSQPQHF
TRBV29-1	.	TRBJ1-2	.	TGCAGCGTTGAAGATTTTGACAGCCACTATGGCTACACCTTC	CSVEDFDSHYGYTF
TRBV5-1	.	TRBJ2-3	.	TGCGCCAGCAGCTTGGGGCTAACTCCAGATACGCAGTATTTT	CASSLGLTPDTQYF
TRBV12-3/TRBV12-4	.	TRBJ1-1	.	TGTGCCAGCAGGGGGGGCCCTCCTGAAGCTTTCTTT	CASRGGPPEAFF
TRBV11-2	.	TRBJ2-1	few	TGTGCCAGCGCATGGAGGAAGCTACCCCCGGGCAATGAGCAGTTCTTC	CASAWRKLPPGNEQFF
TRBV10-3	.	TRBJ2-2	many	TGTGCCATCGGAGGGGCCGGCACCGGGGAGCTGTTTTTT	CAIGGAGTGELFF
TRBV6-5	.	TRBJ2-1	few	TGTGCCAGCAGTTATTCTTTGGCCGGTTCCTACAATGAGCAGTTCTTC	CASSYSLAGSYNEQFF
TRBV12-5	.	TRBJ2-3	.	TGTGCTACTTCGGATGGCGCCCCAGATACGCAGTATTTT	CATSDGAPDTQYF
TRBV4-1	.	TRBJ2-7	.	TGCGCCAGCAGCCACCTACCCGGGCCTTCCACCTACGAGCAGTACTTC	CASSHLPGPSTYEQYF
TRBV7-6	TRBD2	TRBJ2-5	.	TGTGCCAGCAGCTTAGCGGGACTAGCGGCACAAGAGACCCAGTACTTC	CASSLAGLAAQETQYF
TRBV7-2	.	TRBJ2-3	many	TGTGCCAGCAGCGATCCGACAGCAGATACGCAGTATTTT	CASSDPTADTQYF
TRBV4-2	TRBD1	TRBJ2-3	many	TGTGCCAGCAGCCAGACAGGGGGGGAAAACACAGATACGCAGTATTTT	CASSQTGGENTDTQYF
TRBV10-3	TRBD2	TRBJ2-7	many	TGTGCCATCAGTGAGTCCGGGACTAGCGGGGGAAACTCCTACGAGCAGTACTTC	CAISESGTSGGNSYEQYF
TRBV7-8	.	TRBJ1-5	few	TGTGCCAGCAGCTTAAATAGTGGTCAATATAGCAATCAGCCCCAGCATTTT	CASSLNSGQYSNQPQHF